The 24 T cell receptor beta chains below all came from one sample that was sequenced in a study of T cell changes during pregnancy in multiple sclerosis. Sequencing used immunoSEQ multiplex PCR; TCRdb keeps in-frame clones, though not all of them. This table has about 100,000 clones, about nine tenths appearing once. The source material was peripheral blood, sampled in the second trimester of pregnancy. The receptors were gathered from a female donor with multiple sclerosis, enrolled in a pregnancy study.

Details on this clone: The sample contains more than one DNA sequence encoding this CDR3. This rearrangement joins TRBV5-1 to TRBJ2-3; a possible D gene is TRBD2 (6 bases). The CDR3 spans 14 residues. Germline values: CDR1 SGHRS, CDR2 YFSETQ. The V end was cut by 2 bases, the J end by 2 bases, with 9 bases between. The CDR3 DNA reads as TGCGCCAGCAGCTTTAGCGGATCCACAGATACGCAGTATTTT. This sequence encodes CASSFSGSTDTQYF.

V gene TRBV5-1 combines with J gene TRBJ2-7; maybe TRBD2 (6 bases). This CDR3 has 16 amino acids. Germline V gives CDR1 SGHRS, CDR2 YFSETQ. V lost 4 bases and J lost 3, with 20 bases in between. CDR3 region: CASSTGTPIGIYEQYF. In nucleotides, the CDR3 is TGCGCCAGCAGCACGGGGACTCCTATCGGCATCTACGAGCAGTACTTC.

The V and J genes are TRBV5-5 and TRBJ2-5; 7 positions agree with TRBD1. V lost 4 bases and J lost 7; bases outside the gene matches: 16. The CDR3 consists of 16 residues. The germline V gene has CDR1 SGHKS and CDR2 YYEKEE (reference sequence). CDR3 protein: CASSHQGVEGYGTQYF. The DNA of the CDR3 is TGTGCCAGCAGCCACCAGGGGGTAGAGGGCTACGGGACCCAGTACTTC.

The chain combines TRBV29-1 with TRBJ2-5; D is perhaps TRBD1 (6 bases). Germline CDR1 is SQVTM and CDR2 is ANQGSEA. This CDR3 region has 13 residues. V lost 6 bases and J lost 4, with 15 bases in between. The CDR3 DNA follows: TGCAGCGTCCTCCCAGGGGAAGGAGAGACCCAGTACTTC. Translated: CSVLPGEGETQYF.

This rearrangement joins TRBV7-9 to TRBJ2-7; perhaps TRBD1 as D (5 bases). CDR1 is SEHNR and CDR2 is FQNEAQ in the germline V gene (reference sequence). This CDR3 comprises 15 residues. Trimming took off 5 bases at V and 0 bases at J, with 14 bases between the two ends. CDR3 bases: TGTGCCAGCAGCCTCTCCGTGACAGACTCCTACGAGCAGTACTTC. It codes for CASSLSVTDSYEQYF.

This clone was detected once. The chain joins TRBV27 to TRBJ2-7, with D possibly TRBD2 on 5 matching bases. V dropped 2 bases and J dropped 0 bases, with 14 bases sitting between them. Germline-derived CDR1 and CDR2 are MNHEY and SMNVEV (reference sequence). The CDR3 contains 16 residues. The CDR3 region has the DNA TGTGCCAGCAGTTTACTCCGGGGTACAATCTCCTACGAGCAGTACTTC. Its translation is CASSLLRGTISYEQYF.

The V gene is TRBV5-1, the J gene TRBJ1-1, with 9 bases lining up with TRBD1. CDR3 length: 18 amino acids. V was pared by 2 bases and J by 4 bases, with 15 bases of the junction left unmatched. Per germline, CDR1 SGHRS and CDR2 YFSETQ. CDR3 residues: CASSLNKARQGVGTEAFF. The CDR3 region has the DNA TGCGCCAGCAGCTTAAACAAGGCCCGACAGGGGGTGGGCACTGAAGCTTTCTTT.

This clone appeared a single time. V gene TRBV7-2 combines with J gene TRBJ2-7, with TRBD1 as a possible D gene (6 bases). Trimming left V 6 bases short and J 7 bases short, with 13 bases between. The CDR3 is 12 amino acids. Germline CDR1 SGHTA, CDR2 FQGNSA. CDR3 nucleotide sequence: TGTGCCAGCAGTCCTACAGGGACGGAGCAGTACTTC. It is translated as CASSPTGTEQYF. Supplemented by reference TRBV7-2 and TRBJ2-7, the full variable domain reads GAGVSQSPSNKVTEKGKDVELRCDPISGHTALYWYRQSLGQGLEFLIYFQGNSAPDKSGLPSDRFSAERTGGSVSTLTIQRTQQEDSAVYLCASSPTGTEQYFGPGTRLTVT.

The V and J genes are TRBV4-3 and TRBJ2-3; TRBD2 aligns across 12 bases. J was trimmed by 0 bases and V by 4 bases; bases with no gene match: 8. The germline CDR1 and CDR2 sequences are LGHNA and YSLEER. The CDR3 contains 18 residues. The CDR3 DNA reads TGCGCCAGCAGCCGGGGGACTAGCGGGCCCGCTAGCACAGATACGCAGTATTTT. Protein product: CASSRGTSGPASTDTQYF.

The chain couples TRBV11-2 to TRBJ2-7, with D uncertain. Germline V lookup: CDR1 SGHAT, CDR2 FQNNGV. The ends were cut back, 2 bases at V and 0 bases at J, with 14 bases in the middle. The CDR3 has 16 residues. As DNA, the CDR3 is TGTGCCAGCAGCTTATTTCCCGACAAGAGCTCCTACGAGCAGTACTTC. Its translation is CASSLFPDKSSYEQYF.

V is TRBV2 and J is TRBJ2-2; the D gene is possibly TRBD1 (6 bases). V lost 4 bases to trimming and J lost 2 bases, with 11 bases between them. This CDR3 spans 15 amino acids. CDR1 and CDR2 (germline): SNHLY, FYNNEI. The CDR3 is CASSARGGNTGELFF. As DNA, the CDR3 is TGTGCCAGCAGTGCCAGGGGCGGTAACACCGGGGAGCTGTTTTTT.

The chain combines TRBV5-1 with TRBJ2-3; TRBD2 agrees at 7 bases. Germline V gene data show CDR1 as SGHRS and CDR2 as YFSETQ. J lost 4 bases, V lost 4 bases, and 9 bases had no gene match. The CDR3 runs to 15 residues. The CDR3 loop reads CASSGGGNVPDTQYF. The CDR3 nucleotides are TGCGCCAGCAGCGGGGGGGGGAACGTCCCAGATACGCAGTATTTT.

V usage is TRBV28 and J usage is TRBJ1-1; maybe TRBD1 (6 bases). The CDR3 has 13 residues. Germline V gives CDR1 MDHEN, CDR2 SYDVKM. V lost 7 bases to trimming and J lost 5 bases, with 14 bases between them. CDR3 region: CASTGGFRTEAFF. The CDR3 coding sequence is TGTGCCAGCACTGGGGGCTTTCGAACTGAAGCTTTCTTT.

The chain combines TRBV18 with TRBJ2-2; 13 bases line up with TRBD2. This CDR3 region has 17 residues. Per germline, CDR1 KGHSH and CDR2 LQKENI. Trimming removed 6 bases from V and 5 bases from J; junction bases left unmatched: 9. The CDR3, as DNA: TGTGCCAGCTCCTACGGGACTAGCGGGACCCAAACCGGGGAGCTGTTTTTT. Amino acids: CASSYGTSGTQTGELFF.

The rearrangement joins TRBV7-6 to TRBJ2-2; D call uncertain. CDR1 SGHVS and CDR2 FNYEAQ come from the germline V gene. This CDR3 spans 15 amino acids. With 3 bases removed from V and 2 bases from J, the gap between germline ends came to 10 bases. The chain's CDR3 is CASSFSRFNTGELFF. The CDR3 DNA reads as TGTGCCAGCAGCTTTAGTCGGTTCAACACCGGGGAGCTGTTTTTT.

Here the CDR3 reads CASSLGDLFQETQYF. The CDR3 coding sequence is TGTGCCAGCAGCCTCGGGGACTTATTCCAAGAGACCCAGTACTTC. This chain uses TRBV7-6 with TRBJ2-5; a weak D match, TRBD2 (6 bases). V gave up 5 bases and J gave up 1 base, with 14 bases separating them. The CDR3 runs 15 residues. CDR1 is SGHVS, CDR2 FNYEAQ, per germline.

The J gene is TRBJ2-1, the V gene TRBV7-2; D is uncertain. Germline CDR1 is SGHTA and CDR2 is FQGNSA. V was trimmed by 2 bases and J by 0 bases, leaving 8 bases between them. The CDR3 runs 15 residues. The CDR3 nucleotides are TGTGCCAGCAGCTTACGCGGCCTCTCCTACAATGAGCAGTTCTTC. Its protein is CASSLRGLSYNEQFF.

This chain joins TRBV7-9 and TRBJ2-3; TRBD2 matches at 10 bases. This CDR3 contains 17 residues. CDR1 is SEHNR, CDR2 FQNEAQ, per germline (reference sequence). J gave up 2 bases and V 3 bases, and 8 bases lay outside the gene matches. The CDR3, as DNA: TGTGCCAGCAGCTTTCAATCGACTAGCGGGTACACAGATACGCAGTATTTT. Residues: CASSFQSTSGYTDTQYF.

The CDR3 DNA follows: TGTGCCAGCAGCTACCCCCCAAGCGGGAGCTCCTACGAGCAGTACTTC. Residues: CASSYPPSGSSYEQYF. V gene TRBV5-8 combines with J gene TRBJ2-7, with 8 bases fitting TRBD2. Germline CDR1 reads SGHTS; CDR2 reads YDEGEE. This CDR3 is built from 16 residues. Germline trimming cut 3 bases from V and 0 bases from J; bases unmatched to any gene: 8.

V usage is TRBV7-9 and J usage is TRBJ2-1; tentatively, D is TRBD2 (6 bases). The CDR3 consists of 14 residues. Germline V gives CDR1 SEHNR, CDR2 FQNEAQ (reference sequence). Trimming took 3 bases from V and 9 from J, leaving 15 bases between them. CDR3 sequence (DNA): TGTGCCAGCAGCTTCGGCGGGGAGTGGGTTGAGCAGTTCTTC. Its translation is CASSFGGEWVEQFF.

A single count supports this clone. This rearrangement joins TRBV20-1 to TRBJ2-7; no clear D gene. CDR1 and CDR2 from the germline V gene are DFQATT and SNEGSKA (reference sequence). The V and J ends lost 5 bases and 4 bases respectively, with 9 bases between them. The CDR3 loop spans 11 amino acids. The chain's CDR3 is CSAPRVYEQYF. The DNA for the CDR3 is TGCAGTGCTCCTCGAGTGTACGAGCAGTACTTC.

The chain links TRBV10-3 to TRBJ1-1; D is uncertain. From germline, CDR1 is ENHRY and CDR2 SYGVKD. The CDR3 loop spans 12 amino acids. V lost 3 bases and J 6 bases, leaving 8 bases between the germline ends. In DNA form, the CDR3 reads TGTGCCATCAGTGACCTGAGCCCTGAAGCTTTCTTT. Amino acid sequence: CAISDLSPEAFF.

The rearrangement uses TRBV15 and TRBJ2-1; perhaps TRBD1 as D (5 bases). This CDR3 is built from 16 residues. The V and J ends lost 0 bases and 9 bases respectively, with 18 bases between them. Germline CDR1 is LNHNV and CDR2 is YYDKDF (reference sequence). CDR3 region: CATSRESSGLTFEQFF. As DNA, the CDR3 is TGTGCCACCAGCAGAGAGTCGTCAGGGCTTACGTTTGAGCAGTTCTTC.

This sequence joins TRBV30 and TRBJ2-1, with 8 bases aligning to TRBD2. V shed 3 bases, J shed 1 base, and the junction held 5 bases outside the gene matches. This CDR3 contains 15 residues. Germline V gene sequence: CDR1 GTSNPN, CDR2 SVGIG (reference sequence). CDR3 DNA: TGTGCCTGGAGCCCTAGCGGGCATTCCTACAATGAGCAGTTCTTC. Amino acid sequence: CAWSPSGHSYNEQFF.